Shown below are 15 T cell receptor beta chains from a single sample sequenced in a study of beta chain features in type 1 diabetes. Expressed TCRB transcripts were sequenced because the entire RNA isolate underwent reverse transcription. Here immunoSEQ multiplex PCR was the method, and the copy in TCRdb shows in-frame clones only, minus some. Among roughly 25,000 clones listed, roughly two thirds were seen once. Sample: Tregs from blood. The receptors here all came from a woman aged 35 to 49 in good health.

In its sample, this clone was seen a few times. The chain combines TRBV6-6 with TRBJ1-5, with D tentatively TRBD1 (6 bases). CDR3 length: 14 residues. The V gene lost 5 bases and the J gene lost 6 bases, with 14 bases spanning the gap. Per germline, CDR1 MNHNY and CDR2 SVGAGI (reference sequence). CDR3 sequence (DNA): TGTGCCAGCAGTGGCACCAACAGGGCTCAGCCCCAGCATTTT. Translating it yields CASSGTNRAQPQHF.

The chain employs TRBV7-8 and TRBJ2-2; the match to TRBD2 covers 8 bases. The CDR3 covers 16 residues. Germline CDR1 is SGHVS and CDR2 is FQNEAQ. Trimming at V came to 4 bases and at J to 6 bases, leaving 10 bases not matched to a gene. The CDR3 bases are TGTGCCAGCAGCTCTCTCGGGCGGGGGGCCCCCGGGGAGCTGTTTTTT. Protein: CASSSLGRGAPGELFF.

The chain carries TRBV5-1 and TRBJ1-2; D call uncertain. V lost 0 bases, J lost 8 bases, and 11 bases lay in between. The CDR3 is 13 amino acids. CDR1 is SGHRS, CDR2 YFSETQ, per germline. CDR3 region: CASSLATSRGYTF. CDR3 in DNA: TGCGCCAGCAGCTTGGCGACATCCCGCGGCTACACCTTC.

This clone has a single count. Written as DNA, the CDR3 is TGTGCCAGTAGTATGGTGAGGGCCGCTGAAGCTTTCTTT. Its translation is CASSMVRAAEAFF. The chain recombines TRBV19 with TRBJ1-1; no definite D call. Germline CDR1 and CDR2: LNHDA and SQIVND (reference sequence). Trimming stripped 3 bases from V and 6 bases from J, with 11 bases between. The CDR3 runs to 13 residues. Full variable domain (missing parts from reference TRBV19 and TRBJ1-1): DGGITQSPKYLFRKEGQNVTLSCEQNLNHDAMYWYRQDPGQGLRLIYYSQIVNDFQKGDIAEGYSVSREKKESFPLTVTSAQKNPTAFYLCASSMVRAAEAFFGQGTRLTVV.

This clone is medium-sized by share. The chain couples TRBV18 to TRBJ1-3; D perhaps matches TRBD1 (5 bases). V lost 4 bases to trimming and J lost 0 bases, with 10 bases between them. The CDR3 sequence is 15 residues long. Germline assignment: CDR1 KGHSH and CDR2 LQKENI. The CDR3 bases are TGTGCCAGCTCACGCGGGACCGACTCTGGAAACACCATATATTTT. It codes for CASSRGTDSGNTIYF.

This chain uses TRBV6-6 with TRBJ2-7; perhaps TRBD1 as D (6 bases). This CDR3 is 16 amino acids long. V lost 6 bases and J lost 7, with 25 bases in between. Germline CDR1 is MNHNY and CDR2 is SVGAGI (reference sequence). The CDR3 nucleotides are TGTGCCAGCAGCCCCGCACAGGGAGTTGGGTCTGGAGAGCAGTACTTC. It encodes CASSPAQGVGSGEQYF.

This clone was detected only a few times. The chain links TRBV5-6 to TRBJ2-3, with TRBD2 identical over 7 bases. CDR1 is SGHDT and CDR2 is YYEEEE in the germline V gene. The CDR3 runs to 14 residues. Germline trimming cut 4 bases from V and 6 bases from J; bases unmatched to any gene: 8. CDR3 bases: TGTGCCAGCAGCCGAAGCGGGACTGTGGATACGCAGTATTTT. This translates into CASSRSGTVDTQYF.

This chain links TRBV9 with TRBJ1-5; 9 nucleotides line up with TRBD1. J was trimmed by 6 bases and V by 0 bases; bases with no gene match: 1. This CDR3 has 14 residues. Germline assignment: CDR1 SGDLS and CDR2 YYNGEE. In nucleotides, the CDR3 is TGTGCCAGCAGCGTAGGGACAGGGGTTCAGCCCCAGCATTTT. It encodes CASSVGTGVQPQHF.

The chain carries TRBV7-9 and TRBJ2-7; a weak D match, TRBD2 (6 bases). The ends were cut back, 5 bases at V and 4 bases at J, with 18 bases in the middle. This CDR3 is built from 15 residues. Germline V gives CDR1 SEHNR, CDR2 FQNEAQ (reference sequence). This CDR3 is CASSPQRAGSYEQYF. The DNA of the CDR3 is TGTGCCAGCAGCCCCCAGCGGGCAGGGTCGTACGAGCAGTACTTC.

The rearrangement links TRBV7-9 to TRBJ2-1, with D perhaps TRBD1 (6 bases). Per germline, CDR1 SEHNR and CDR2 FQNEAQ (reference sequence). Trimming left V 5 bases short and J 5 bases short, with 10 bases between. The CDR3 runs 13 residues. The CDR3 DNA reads TGTGCCAGCAGCGGGACATTGGACAATGAGCAGTTCTTC. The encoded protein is CASSGTLDNEQFF.

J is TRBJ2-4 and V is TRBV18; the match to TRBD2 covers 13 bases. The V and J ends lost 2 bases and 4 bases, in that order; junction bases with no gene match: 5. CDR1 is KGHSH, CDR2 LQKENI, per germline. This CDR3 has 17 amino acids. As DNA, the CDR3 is TGTGCCAGCTCACCAACTAGCGGGGGGGCCGGGAAAAACATTCAGTACTTC. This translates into CASSPTSGGAGKNIQYF. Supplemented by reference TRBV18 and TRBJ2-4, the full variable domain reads NAGVMQNPRHLVRRRGQEARLRCSPMKGHSHVYWYRQLPEEGLKFMVYLQKENIIDESGMPKERFSAEFPKEGPSILRIQQVVRGDSAAYFCASSPTSGGAGKNIQYFGAGTRLSVL.

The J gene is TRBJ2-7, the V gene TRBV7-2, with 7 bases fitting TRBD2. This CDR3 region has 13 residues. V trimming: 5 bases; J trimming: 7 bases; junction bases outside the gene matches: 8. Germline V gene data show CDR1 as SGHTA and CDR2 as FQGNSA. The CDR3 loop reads CASSAGVSREQYF. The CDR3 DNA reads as TGTGCCAGCAGCGCGGGGGTCTCGCGGGAGCAGTACTTC.

Here the CDR3 DNA reads TGTGCCAGTAAATCCCGCTCGAGTCCGGGGGCCAACGTCCTGACTTTC. The encoded protein is CASKSRSSPGANVLTF. The chain recombines TRBV19 with TRBJ2-6; no reliable D call. Germline V gene lookup returns CDR1 LNHDA and CDR2 SQIVND (reference sequence). With 7 bases removed from V and 4 bases from J, the gap between germline ends came to 17 bases. This CDR3 is 16 amino acids long.

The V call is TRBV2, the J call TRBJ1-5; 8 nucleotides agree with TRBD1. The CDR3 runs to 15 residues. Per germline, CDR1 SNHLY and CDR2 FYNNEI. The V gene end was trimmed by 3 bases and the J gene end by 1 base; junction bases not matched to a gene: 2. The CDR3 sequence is CASSEAGGSNQPQHF. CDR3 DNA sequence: TGTGCCAGCAGTGAGGCAGGGGGCAGCAATCAGCCCCAGCATTTT.

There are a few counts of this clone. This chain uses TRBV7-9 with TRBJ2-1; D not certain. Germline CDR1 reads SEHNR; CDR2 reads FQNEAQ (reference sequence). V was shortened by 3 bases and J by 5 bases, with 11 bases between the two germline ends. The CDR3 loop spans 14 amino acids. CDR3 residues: CASSFLYQNNEQFF. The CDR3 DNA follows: TGTGCCAGCAGCTTCCTTTATCAGAACAATGAGCAGTTCTTC.